Listed here are 21 T cell receptor beta chains from one sample, sequenced in a study of cytomegalovirus exposure and HLA in healthy donors. Profiling relied on immunoSEQ multiplex PCR, and the TCRdb table lists in-frame clones only, not all of them. The sample records about 190,000 clones, more than 80% being singletons. Sequenced input: PBMCs. These receptors were obtained from a man aged 18 to 29 in good health and CMV-seropositive.

The J gene is TRBJ1-3, the V gene TRBV18; D unclear. V was trimmed by 6 bases and J by 0 bases, leaving 12 bases between them. The CDR3 sequence is 15 residues long. Germline values: CDR1 KGHSH, CDR2 LQKENI. As DNA, the CDR3 is TGTGCCAGCTCCCCTACAGTCGACTCTGGAAACACCATATATTTT. Its translation is CASSPTVDSGNTIYF.

The rearrangement links TRBV6-4 to TRBJ2-2; perhaps TRBD2 as D (7 bases). This CDR3 region has 14 residues. V was clipped by 10 bases and J by 7 bases, with 19 bases between them. Germline V CDR1 and CDR2: MRHNA, SNTAGT. CDR3: CATLKIGGLGELFF. CDR3 nucleotides: TGTGCCACTCTCAAAATCGGGGGGCTCGGGGAGCTGTTTTTT.

CDR3 sequence reads: CASSHFGRDSHMNTEAFF. CDR3 nucleotides: TGTGCCAGCAGCCACTTCGGACGGGACTCTCACATGAACACTGAAGCTTTCTTT. The gene calls are TRBV7-3 and TRBJ1-1; D is possibly TRBD1 (5 bases). Per germline, CDR1 SGHTA and CDR2 FQGTGA. Trimming stripped 5 bases from V and 0 bases from J, with 22 bases between. The CDR3 is 18 amino acids. The variable domain in full, with the rest retrieved from reference TRBV7-3 and TRBJ1-1, is GAGVSQTPSNKVTEKGKYVELRCDPISGHTALYWYRQSLGQGPEFLIYFQGTGAADDSGLPNDRFFAVRPEGSVSTLKIQRTERGDSAVYLCASSHFGRDSHMNTEAFFGQGTRLTVV.

The chain carries TRBV27 and TRBJ2-1, with a possible D match to TRBD2 (6 bases). Germline assignment: CDR1 MNHEY and CDR2 SMNVEV (reference sequence). The CDR3 is 16 residues long. Trimming stripped 6 bases from V and 5 bases from J, with 20 bases between. The CDR3 sequence is CASRSLGVAANNEQFF. The CDR3 DNA is TGTGCCAGCAGGTCGTTGGGGGTAGCGGCTAACAATGAGCAGTTCTTC.

V and J are TRBV27 and TRBJ1-5; TRBD1 matches at 11 bases. This CDR3 is 16 amino acids long. V lost 1 base to trimming and J lost 6 bases; unmatched junction nucleotides: 5. Per germline, CDR1 MNHEY and CDR2 SMNVEV (reference sequence). The chain's CDR3 is CASSLWRTGGVQPQHF. DNA for the CDR3: TGTGCCAGCAGTTTATGGAGGACAGGGGGCGTTCAGCCCCAGCATTTT.

This clone was seen a few times. The chain carries TRBV19 and TRBJ1-5; a possible D gene is TRBD1 (5 bases). The CDR3 is 14 residues long. Germline V lookup: CDR1 LNHDA, CDR2 SQIVND (reference sequence). With 5 bases removed from V and 2 bases from J, the gap between germline ends came to 10 bases. CDR3 protein: CASSSRVRNQPQHF. CDR3 coding DNA: TGTGCCAGTAGTTCCAGGGTTCGCAATCAGCCCCAGCATTTT.

The rearrangement uses TRBV7-2 and TRBJ2-2; the D gene is possibly TRBD1 (6 bases). The CDR3 sequence is 13 residues long. Germline values: CDR1 SGHTA, CDR2 FQGNSA. Trimming stripped 4 bases from V and 5 bases from J, with 8 bases between. CDR3 in amino acids: CASSSDSTGELFF. The DNA of the CDR3 is TGTGCCAGCAGCTCGGACAGTACCGGGGAGCTGTTTTTT.

This sequence joins TRBV2 and TRBJ2-7; 11 bases fit TRBD2. The CDR3 extends over 13 amino acids. Germline V gene lookup returns CDR1 SNHLY and CDR2 FYNNEI. J was trimmed by 2 bases and V by 11 bases; bases with no gene match: 5. The CDR3 region has the DNA TGTGCCGGGGGGGGACTAGCGGCCTACGAGCAGTACTTC. It codes for CAGGGLAAYEQYF.

V is TRBV4-2 and J is TRBJ2-5, with 11 bases lining up with TRBD1. The V gene end was trimmed by 1 base and the J gene end by 5 bases; junction bases not matched to a gene: 9. The CDR3 is 17 residues long. CDR1 is LGHNA and CDR2 is YNFKEQ in the germline V gene. DNA of the CDR3: TGTGCCAGCAGCCAAGGCGGGACAGGGGGTGAGGGGGAGACCCAGTACTTC. It yields the protein CASSQGGTGGEGETQYF.

The chain employs TRBV30 and TRBJ2-7; 12 positions match TRBD2. Germline assignment: CDR1 GTSNPN and CDR2 SVGIG (reference sequence). J gave up 0 bases and V 2 bases, and 8 bases lay outside the gene matches. The CDR3 runs 17 residues. CDR3 sequence: CAWSSELAGGPSYEQYF. The DNA of the CDR3 is TGTGCCTGGAGTTCCGAACTAGCGGGAGGACCCTCCTACGAGCAGTACTTC. The full variable domain, in which reference TRBV30 and TRBJ2-7 provide the parts outside the CDR3, is SQTIHQWPATLVQPVGSPLSLECTVEGTSNPNLYWYRQAAGRGLQLLFYSVGIGQISSEVPQNLSASRPQDRQFILSSKKLLLSDSGFYLCAWSSELAGGPSYEQYFGPGTRLTVT.

This clone occurred once. The chain recombines TRBV6-5 with TRBJ2-5, with 8 bases that match TRBD1. The length of the CDR3 is 16 residues. V was clipped by 0 bases and J by 1 base; unmatched bases: 4. Germline CDR1 MNHEY, CDR2 SVGAGI. The CDR3 DNA follows: TGTGCCAGCAGTTACTCCGGGACAGGAATCCAAGAGACCCAGTACTTC. Amino acids: CASSYSGTGIQETQYF.

This clone was seen a few times. The chain recombines TRBV4-2 with TRBJ2-3; 14 nucleotides match TRBD2. Germline trimming cut 3 bases from V and 0 bases from J; bases unmatched to any gene: 8. Germline assignment: CDR1 LGHNA and CDR2 YNFKEQ. This CDR3 is built from 19 residues. The CDR3 is CASSQGLGLAGGSTDTQYF. The CDR3 DNA sequence: TGTGCCAGCAGCCAGGGTCTCGGACTAGCGGGAGGAAGCACAGATACGCAGTATTTT.

The rearrangement joins TRBV19 to TRBJ2-3; 14 positions match TRBD2. Germline CDR1 LNHDA, CDR2 SQIVND (reference sequence). The V and J ends lost 5 bases and 6 bases, in that order; junction bases with no gene match: 4. The CDR3 loop spans 15 amino acids. In DNA form, the CDR3 reads TGTGCCAGTAGTCCGACTAGCGGGAGGGCGGATACGCAGTATTTT. Amino acids: CASSPTSGRADTQYF.

This clone was seen only a few times. The chain is built from TRBV27 and TRBJ2-7; TRBD2 is a possible D gene (6 bases). Germline V gene sequence: CDR1 MNHEY, CDR2 SMNVEV (reference sequence). Trimming took 3 bases from V and 6 from J, leaving 12 bases between them. The CDR3 consists of 13 residues. CDR3 coding DNA: TGTGCCAGCAGTTTCGGCGGGATCGGCGAGCAGTACTTC. It translates to CASSFGGIGEQYF.

The CDR3 protein is CASSLGGSEETQYF. In nucleotides, the CDR3 is TGTGCCAGCAGCCTAGGAGGGAGCGAAGAGACCCAGTACTTC. This rearrangement joins TRBV6-5 to TRBJ2-5, with D possibly matching TRBD2 (6 bases). Germline CDR1 MNHEY, CDR2 SVGAGI. Trimming shortened V by 6 bases and J by 3 bases, and 14 bases separated the two germline ends. The CDR3 contains 14 residues.

The chain carries TRBV5-1 and TRBJ1-1; D perhaps matches TRBD1 (5 bases). This CDR3 is built from 13 residues. The germline gives CDR1 SGHRS, CDR2 YFSETQ. Trimming shortened V by 0 bases and J by 10 bases, and 13 bases separated the two germline ends. CDR3 residues: CASSLDQGRGAFF. The CDR3 DNA reads TGCGCCAGCAGCTTGGATCAGGGTAGGGGAGCTTTCTTT.

The chain combines TRBV7-2 with TRBJ2-1; D not resolved. Germline V gives CDR1 SGHTA, CDR2 FQGNSA. Trimming pared 1 base from V and 0 bases from J, leaving 16 bases between. CDR3 length: 18 residues. In DNA, the CDR3 is TGTGCCAGCAGCTTAGGGATGTGGGCTCCGAGCTCCTACAATGAGCAGTTCTTC. Protein sequence: CASSLGMWAPSSYNEQFF.

The chain is built from TRBV7-9 and TRBJ2-3; tentative D call: TRBD2 (6 bases). The germline CDR1 and CDR2 sequences are SEHNR and FQNEAQ (reference sequence). This CDR3 comprises 14 residues. V shed 5 bases and J shed 0 bases, with 9 bases lying between them. The CDR3 DNA reads as TGTGCCAGCAGCCTGGGACTGAGCACAGATACGCAGTATTTT. Its translation: CASSLGLSTDTQYF.

Only a few counts were recorded for this clone. The genes are TRBV19 and TRBJ2-7; 7 bases fit TRBD2. V lost 5 bases, J lost 2 bases, and 15 bases stayed unmatched. CDR1 LNHDA and CDR2 SQIVND come from the germline V gene (reference sequence). This CDR3 is 17 amino acids long. Here the CDR3 reads CASSPEAGVALPYEQYF. The CDR3 DNA reads as TGTGCCAGTAGTCCCGAGGCGGGGGTTGCCCTTCCCTACGAGCAGTACTTC. The variable domain in full, completed from reference TRBV19 and TRBJ2-7, reads DGGITQSPKYLFRKEGQNVTLSCEQNLNHDAMYWYRQDPGQGLRLIYYSQIVNDFQKGDIAEGYSVSREKKESFPLTVTSAQKNPTAFYLCASSPEAGVALPYEQYFGPGTRLTVT.

This clone was recorded once. The V call is TRBV7-9, the J call TRBJ2-1; 7 bases are a match to TRBD2. With V trimmed by 1 base and J by 9 bases, 9 bases remained unmatched. The CDR3 spans 15 residues. Germline V gene sequence: CDR1 SEHNR, CDR2 FQNEAQ (reference sequence). The CDR3 DNA reads as TGTGCCAGCAGCTTAGAGACTAGCTCCCGGGGTGAGCAGTTCTTC. It translates to CASSLETSSRGEQFF.

This clone appeared a few times. The gene calls are TRBV18 and TRBJ1-2, with 7 bases lining up with TRBD1. Germline values: CDR1 KGHSH, CDR2 LQKENI. Losses at the gene ends were 5 bases for V and 6 bases for J; bases not matched to a gene: 15. The CDR3 length is 16 residues. The CDR3 spells CASSSRDSGWENGYTF. The CDR3 DNA is TGTGCCAGCTCATCCCGGGACAGTGGTTGGGAGAATGGCTACACCTTC.